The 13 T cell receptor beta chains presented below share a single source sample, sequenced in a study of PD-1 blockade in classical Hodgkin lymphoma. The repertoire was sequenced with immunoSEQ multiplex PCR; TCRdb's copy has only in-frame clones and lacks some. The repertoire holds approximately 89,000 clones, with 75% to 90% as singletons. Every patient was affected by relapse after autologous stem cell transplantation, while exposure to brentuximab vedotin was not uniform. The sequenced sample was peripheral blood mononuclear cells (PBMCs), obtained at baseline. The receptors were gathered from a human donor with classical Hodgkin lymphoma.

CDR3 sequence (DNA): TGCGCCAGCAGCTTTTATGGGGGATCTAGCACAGATACGCAGTATTTT. Amino acids: CASSFYGGSSTDTQYF. This chain links TRBV5-1 with TRBJ2-3, with D perhaps being TRBD1 or TRBD2 (5 bases each). Germline CDR1 SGHRS, CDR2 YFSETQ. Trimming removed 2 bases from V and 0 bases from J, with 13 bases in between. The CDR3 length is 16 residues.

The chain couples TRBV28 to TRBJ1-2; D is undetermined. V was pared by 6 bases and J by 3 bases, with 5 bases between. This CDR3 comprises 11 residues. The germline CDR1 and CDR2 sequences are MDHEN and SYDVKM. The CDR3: CASSRDYGYTF. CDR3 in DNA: TGTGCCAGCAGCCGGGACTATGGCTACACCTTC.

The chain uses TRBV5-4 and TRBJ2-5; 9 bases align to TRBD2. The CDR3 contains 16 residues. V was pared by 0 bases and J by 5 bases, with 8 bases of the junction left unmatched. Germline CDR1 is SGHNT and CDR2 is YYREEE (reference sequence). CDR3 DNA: TGTGCCAGCAGCTTGGGTGGCGGGAGGGGTCATGAGACCCAGTACTTC. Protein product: CASSLGGGRGHETQYF. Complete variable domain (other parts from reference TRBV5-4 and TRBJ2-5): ETGVTQSPTHLIKTRGQQVTLRCSSQSGHNTVSWYQQALGQGPQFIFQYYREEENGRGNFPPRFSGLQFPNYSSELNVNALELDDSALYLCASSLGGGRGHETQYFGPGTRLLVL.

CDR3 region: CASSLVGQETQYF. The CDR3 nucleotides read TGTGCCAGCAGCTTAGTGGGACAAGAGACCCAGTACTTC. The gene calls are TRBV7-2 and TRBJ2-5; D is ambiguous. Germline V lookup: CDR1 SGHTA, CDR2 FQGNSA. V lost 1 base to trimming and J lost 2 bases, with 5 bases between them. The CDR3 contains 13 residues.

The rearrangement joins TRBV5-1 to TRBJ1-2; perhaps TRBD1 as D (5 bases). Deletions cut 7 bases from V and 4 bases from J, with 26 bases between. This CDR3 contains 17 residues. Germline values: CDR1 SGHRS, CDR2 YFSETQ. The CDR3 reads CASSQATEAHWGYGYTF. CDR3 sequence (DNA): TGCGCCAGCTCCCAAGCGACAGAGGCCCATTGGGGCTATGGCTACACCTTC.

The CDR3 sequence is CASSFLGGQGRNEQFF. The CDR3 coding sequence is TGTGCCAGCAGCTTCCTGGGGGGTCAGGGACGCAATGAGCAGTTCTTC. This sequence joins TRBV7-9 and TRBJ2-1; maybe TRBD2 (6 bases). Germline CDR1 is SEHNR and CDR2 is FQNEAQ (reference sequence). Trimming took 3 bases from V and 6 from J, leaving 18 bases between them. CDR3 size: 16 residues.

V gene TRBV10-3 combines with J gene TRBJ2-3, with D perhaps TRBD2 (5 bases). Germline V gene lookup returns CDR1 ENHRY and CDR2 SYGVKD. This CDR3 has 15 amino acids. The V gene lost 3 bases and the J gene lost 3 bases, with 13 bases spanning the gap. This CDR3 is CAISEGGAPTDTQYF. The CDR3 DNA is TGTGCCATCAGTGAAGGAGGAGCGCCAACAGATACGCAGTATTTT.

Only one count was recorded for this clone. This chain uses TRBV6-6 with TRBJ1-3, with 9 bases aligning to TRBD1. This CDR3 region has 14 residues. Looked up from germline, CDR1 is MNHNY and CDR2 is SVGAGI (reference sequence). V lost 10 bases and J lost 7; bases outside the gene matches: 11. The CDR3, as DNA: TGTGCCATCCGACCGGGACAGGGTTCGAACACCATATATTTT. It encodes CAIRPGQGSNTIYF.

Written as DNA, the CDR3 is TGTGCCAGTAGTATCGGCCTAGCGGTCGCGGAGCAGTTCTTC. Residues: CASSIGLAVAEQFF. The chain has TRBV19 and TRBJ2-1; TRBD2 aligns across 7 bases. V lost 3 bases and J lost 10; bases outside the gene matches: 9. The CDR3 has 14 residues. Germline CDR1 LNHDA, CDR2 SQIVND (reference sequence).

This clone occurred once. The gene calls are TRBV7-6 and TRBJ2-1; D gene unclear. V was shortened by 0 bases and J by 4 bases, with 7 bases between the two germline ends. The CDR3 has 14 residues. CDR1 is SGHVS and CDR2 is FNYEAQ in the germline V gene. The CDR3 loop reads CASSLAPTYNEQFF. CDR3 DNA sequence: TGTGCCAGCAGCTTAGCGCCCACTTACAATGAGCAGTTCTTC.

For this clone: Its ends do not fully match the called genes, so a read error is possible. The DNA of the CDR3 is TGTGCCAGCGGTGGACTAGCGGGGCGTGAGGAGTTCTTC. Protein product: CASGGLAGREEFF. The chain carries TRBV27 and TRBJ2-1; 12 bases align to TRBD2. Germline loops: CDR1 MNHEY, CDR2 SMNVEV (reference sequence). The length of the CDR3 is 13 residues.

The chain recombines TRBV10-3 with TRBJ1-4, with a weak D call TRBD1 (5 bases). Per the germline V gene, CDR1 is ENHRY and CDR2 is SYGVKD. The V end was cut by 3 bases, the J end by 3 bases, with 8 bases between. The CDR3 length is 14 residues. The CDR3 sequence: CAISETGPNEKLFF. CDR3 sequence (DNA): TGTGCCATCAGTGAAACAGGACCTAATGAAAAACTGTTTTTT.

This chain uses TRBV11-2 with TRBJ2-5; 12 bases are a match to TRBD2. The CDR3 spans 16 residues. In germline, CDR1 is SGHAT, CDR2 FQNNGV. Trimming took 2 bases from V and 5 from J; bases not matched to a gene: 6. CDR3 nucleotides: TGTGCCAGCAGCTTACTAGCGGGAGGGATAGGGGAGACCCAGTACTTC. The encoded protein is CASSLLAGGIGETQYF.